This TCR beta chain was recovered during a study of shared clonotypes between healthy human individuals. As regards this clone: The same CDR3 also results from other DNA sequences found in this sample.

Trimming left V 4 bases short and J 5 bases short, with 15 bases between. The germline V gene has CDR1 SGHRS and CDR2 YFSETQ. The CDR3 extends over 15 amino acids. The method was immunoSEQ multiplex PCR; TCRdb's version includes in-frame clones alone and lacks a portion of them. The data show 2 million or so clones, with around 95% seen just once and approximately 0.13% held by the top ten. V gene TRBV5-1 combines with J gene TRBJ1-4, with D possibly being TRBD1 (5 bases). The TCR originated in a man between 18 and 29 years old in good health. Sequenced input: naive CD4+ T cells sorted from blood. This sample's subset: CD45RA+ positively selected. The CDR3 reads CASSRTGAGNEKLFF. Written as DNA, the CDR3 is TGCGCCAGCAGCAGGACCGGGGCTGGAAATGAAAAACTGTTTTTT.